The 20 T cell receptor beta chains below were found in one sample sequenced in a study of cytomegalovirus exposure and HLA in healthy donors. Vbeta (60) and Jbeta (13) primers were used in the PCR. The protocol was immunoSEQ multiplex PCR, while the TCRdb copy is restricted to in-frame clones and leaves out a portion. Of 140,000 to 150,000 clones in the sample, 77% were seen once. Sample: PBMCs. The receptors derive from a male donor in good health and CMV-seronegative.

The rearrangement links TRBV5-4 to TRBJ2-2; 8 positions match TRBD2. CDR3 length: 17 amino acids. J gave up 1 base and V 4 bases, and 9 bases lay outside the gene matches. Germline V gives CDR1 SGHNT, CDR2 YYREEE (reference sequence). CDR3: CASSAEGLAGNTGELFF. The CDR3, as DNA: TGTGCCAGCAGCGCGGAAGGGCTAGCGGGGAACACCGGGGAGCTGTTTTTT.

This rearrangement joins TRBV19 to TRBJ1-1, with D possibly matching TRBD1 (6 bases). Germline CDR1 reads LNHDA; CDR2 reads SQIVND (reference sequence). With 9 bases removed from V and 7 bases from J, the gap between germline ends came to 18 bases. The CDR3 is made up of 13 amino acids. In nucleotides, the CDR3 is TGTGCCAGCGTTGGCAGGGGCCCCCTTGAAGCTTTCTTT. Its translation is CASVGRGPLEAFF.

The chain has TRBV18 and TRBJ2-1; 11 bases agree with TRBD2. CDR3 length: 15 residues. After removal of 3 bases from V and 6 bases from J, the junction contained 4 bases not matched to a gene. Germline V gene sequence: CDR1 KGHSH, CDR2 LQKENI. The CDR3 region has the DNA TGTGCCAGCTCACCCGGACTAGCGGGCCTCAATGAGCAGTTCTTC. Its protein is CASSPGLAGLNEQFF.

CDR3 sequence: CASITPPGTEAFF. CDR3 sequence (DNA): TGTGCCAGCATCACTCCCCCGGGCACTGAAGCTTTCTTT. V gene TRBV6-5 combines with J gene TRBJ1-1; D uncertain. The CDR3 is 13 amino acids. V lost 7 bases to trimming and J lost 4 bases, with 13 bases between them. Germline V lookup: CDR1 MNHEY, CDR2 SVGAGI.

The chain links TRBV10-3 to TRBJ2-4; D call uncertain. This CDR3 contains 14 residues. Germline assignment: CDR1 ENHRY and CDR2 SYGVKD. V gave up 0 bases and J gave up 5 bases, with 8 bases separating them. This chain's CDR3 is CAISESNSQNIQYF. The CDR3 bases are TGTGCCATCAGTGAGTCCAACAGCCAAAACATTCAGTACTTC.

The chain combines TRBV27 with TRBJ2-7, with no clear D. The V end was cut by 3 bases, the J end by 0 bases, with 18 bases between. The CDR3 length is 17 residues. In germline, CDR1 is MNHEY, CDR2 SMNVEV (reference sequence). As DNA, the CDR3 is TGTGCCAGCAGTTTCCTACCGCTCAGGCACGGCTCCTACGAGCAGTACTTC. Its protein product is CASSFLPLRHGSYEQYF.

The chain is built from TRBV5-1 and TRBJ2-3, with 9 bases aligning to TRBD1. Germline CDR1 reads SGHRS; CDR2 reads YFSETQ. CDR3 length: 15 amino acids. Losses at the gene ends were 0 bases for V and 3 bases for J; bases not matched to a gene: 2. In DNA form, the CDR3 reads TGCGCCAGCAGCTTGGCCGACAGGGGGACAGATACGCAGTATTTT. Translation gives CASSLADRGTDTQYF.

The chain uses TRBV5-1 and TRBJ2-2, with D perhaps matching TRBD2 (6 bases). Trimming took off 4 bases at V and 4 bases at J, with 14 bases between the two ends. The V gene's germline CDR1 is SGHRS and CDR2 YFSETQ. The CDR3 contains 15 residues. The CDR3 DNA sequence: TGCGCCAGCAGCCCGGCCGGGGGTCGCACCGGGGAGCTGTTTTTT. Translated: CASSPAGGRTGELFF.

The chain uses TRBV5-1 and TRBJ1-2; D remains ambiguous. The V gene's germline CDR1 is SGHRS and CDR2 YFSETQ. CDR3 length equals 13 residues. V was clipped by 0 bases and J by 6 bases, with 9 bases between them. CDR3 nucleotides: TGCGCCAGCAGCTTGGCCGGTGCGAATGGCTACACCTTC. The encoded protein is CASSLAGANGYTF.

J is TRBJ2-1 and V is TRBV25-1; 7 positions agree with TRBD2. The germline CDR1 and CDR2 sequences are MGHDK and SYGVNS. V shed 2 bases and J 5 bases; nucleotides not matched to a gene: 9. The CDR3 has 16 amino acids. The CDR3 sequence: CASSEQRASGDNEQFF. CDR3 nucleotide sequence: TGTGCCAGCAGTGAACAGAGGGCTAGCGGCGACAATGAGCAGTTCTTC. The whole variable domain, remainder taken from reference TRBV25-1 and TRBJ2-1, is EADIYQTPRYLVIGTGKKITLECSQTMGHDKMYWYQQDPGMELHLIHYSYGVNSTEKGDLSSESTVSRIRTEHFPLTLESARPSHTSQYLCASSEQRASGDNEQFFGPGTRLTVL.

V gene TRBV14 combines with J gene TRBJ1-2; D unresolved. The CDR3 sequence is 15 residues long. Germline V gene lookup returns CDR1 SGHDN and CDR2 FVKESK. V lost 4 bases and J lost 0, with 12 bases in between. The DNA for the CDR3 is TGTGCCAGCAGCCGCGAGTTATCTCCTAACTATGGCTACACCTTC. Translation gives CASSRELSPNYGYTF.

The chain couples TRBV9 to TRBJ2-2; D might be TRBD1 (5 bases). Germline V lookup: CDR1 SGDLS, CDR2 YYNGEE. V was cut by 3 bases and J by 0 bases, with 15 bases left in between. CDR3 length: 17 residues. The CDR3 DNA reads TGTGCCAGCAGCGCCCAAGAACAGGTCCCGAACACCGGGGAGCTGTTTTTT. It yields the protein CASSAQEQVPNTGELFF.

The chain has TRBV6-6 and TRBJ2-2, with D possibly being TRBD2 (8 bases). CDR3 size: 14 residues. V lost 7 bases to trimming and J lost 3 bases, with 12 bases between them. Germline CDR1 MNHNY, CDR2 SVGAGI (reference sequence). This chain's CDR3 is CASTGGGDTGELFF. In DNA, the CDR3 is TGTGCCAGCACGGGAGGGGGCGACACCGGGGAGCTGTTTTTT.

This clone turned up a few times. The chain has TRBV6-4 and TRBJ1-1; 8 bases align to TRBD1. The CDR3 is made up of 13 amino acids. The trim removed 6 bases at V and 4 bases at J, leaving 4 bases unmatched. Germline values: CDR1 MRHNA, CDR2 SNTAGT. In DNA, the CDR3 is TGTGCCAGCAGGGAAACAGGGGGCACTGAAGCTTTCTTT. Translating it yields CASRETGGTEAFF.

The chain links TRBV7-8 to TRBJ2-7, with 11 bases lining up with TRBD2. With 7 bases clipped from V and 4 bases from J, the junction kept 12 bases outside the gene matches. This CDR3 is built from 16 residues. Germline V gene data show CDR1 as SGHVS and CDR2 as FQNEAQ. CDR3 residues: CASNPSRLAGWYEQYF. The CDR3 DNA follows: TGTGCCAGCAACCCTTCTCGACTAGCGGGATGGTACGAGCAGTACTTC.

This clone has a single count. Written as DNA, the CDR3 is TGTGCCAGCAGCGTATTAGACAGGGAGCAGTTCTTC. Amino acid sequence: CASSVLDREQFF. The V gene is TRBV9, the J gene TRBJ2-1, with D perhaps matching TRBD1 (6 bases). Trimming shortened V by 1 base and J by 10 bases, and 9 bases separated the two germline ends. This CDR3 has 12 residues. Germline V lookup: CDR1 SGDLS, CDR2 YYNGEE.

V usage is TRBV6-6 and J usage is TRBJ1-1; D gene uncertain. Deletions cut 2 bases from V and 1 base from J, with 5 bases between. Germline V gene sequence: CDR1 MNHNY, CDR2 SVGAGI (reference sequence). This CDR3 region has 13 residues. The CDR3 DNA sequence: TGTGCCAGCAGTTACGGGCAGAACACTGAAGCTTTCTTT. Amino acids: CASSYGQNTEAFF.

The CDR3 sequence is CASSTTSGGPYAYEQYF. Written as DNA, the CDR3 is TGTGCCAGTAGCACTACTAGCGGGGGGCCTTACGCCTACGAGCAGTACTTC. This chain joins TRBV19 and TRBJ2-7, with 12 nucleotides matching TRBD2. Germline lookup yields CDR1 LNHDA and CDR2 SQIVND (reference sequence). The CDR3 has 17 amino acids. Losses at the gene ends were 6 bases for V and 2 bases for J; bases not matched to a gene: 11. The variable domain in full, completed from reference TRBV19 and TRBJ2-7, reads DGGITQSPKYLFRKEGQNVTLSCEQNLNHDAMYWYRQDPGQGLRLIYYSQIVNDFQKGDIAEGYSVSREKKESFPLTVTSAQKNPTAFYLCASSTTSGGPYAYEQYFGPGTRLTVT.

The CDR3 region has the DNA TGTGCCAGCAGCTGGGGACAGGGGGATCAGCCCCAGCATTTT. This sequence encodes CASSWGQGDQPQHF. The chain recombines TRBV7-8 with TRBJ1-5; 11 bases map to TRBD1. The CDR3 runs to 14 residues. Germline-derived CDR1 and CDR2 are SGHVS and FQNEAQ. The junction had 1 base not matched to a gene; V was cut back by 4 bases and J by 5 bases.

This sequence joins TRBV28 and TRBJ2-7; weak D call: TRBD1 (5 bases). CDR3 length: 15 residues. The germline V and J ends were trimmed by 4 bases and 4 bases, with 17 bases remaining between them. CDR1 MDHEN and CDR2 SYDVKM come from the germline V gene. CDR3 DNA sequence: TGTGCCAGCAGTTCTCCCCAGGGCCTCTGGTACGAGCAGTACTTC. It yields the protein CASSSPQGLWYEQYF.